Shown below are 30 T cell receptor beta chains from a single sample sequenced in a study of siplizumab effects on memory and regulatory T cells. Produced via immunoSEQ multiplex PCR; TCRdb's table is partial and in-frame only. The table includes around 95,000 clones, over 90% detected once. Sequencing used non-Treg CD4+ T cells sorted from blood. These receptor sequences come from a human donor in good health.

This chain links TRBV19 with TRBJ2-3; 8 positions agree with TRBD2. CDR1 LNHDA and CDR2 SQIVND come from the germline V gene (reference sequence). This CDR3 has 15 residues. After removal of 8 bases from V and 0 bases from J, the junction contained 7 bases not matched to a gene. In nucleotides, the CDR3 is TGTGCCAGTGGCATTACTAGCGGAAGCACAGATACGCAGTATTTT. Its translation: CASGITSGSTDTQYF.

This clone was observed a handful of times. The chain carries TRBV11-2 and TRBJ2-3, with TRBD2 matching 10 bases. The V segment lost 5 bases and the J segment 3 bases; nucleotides outside the gene matches: 14. The CDR3 has 18 residues. Germline values: CDR1 SGHAT, CDR2 FQNNGV. The CDR3 DNA is TGTGCCAGCAGCCCACTATCAACGGGACTAGCGAGAACAGATACGCAGTATTTT. Residues: CASSPLSTGLARTDTQYF.

V usage is TRBV7-9 and J usage is TRBJ1-2; D is perhaps TRBD1 (5 bases). Germline values: CDR1 SEHNR, CDR2 FQNEAQ (reference sequence). Trimming stripped 0 bases from V and 6 bases from J, with 14 bases between. The CDR3 runs 15 residues. CDR3: CASSLAGTLRNGYTF. The CDR3 nucleotides are TGTGCCAGCAGCTTAGCCGGGACCCTCAGAAATGGCTACACCTTC.

The chain has TRBV9 and TRBJ2-3; 7 bases match TRBD2. CDR1 is SGDLS, CDR2 YYNGEE, per germline. The length of the CDR3 is 16 residues. V shed 10 bases, J shed 0 bases, and the junction held 14 bases outside the gene matches. In DNA form, the CDR3 reads TGTGCCGGATCCCGCGGGAGTTATACTAGCACAGATACGCAGTATTTT. Protein: CAGSRGSYTSTDTQYF.

The CDR3 DNA is TGTGCCAGTACCCGGACTAGCGGGAGTGGTACCGGGGAGCTGTTTTTT. It specifies CASTRTSGSGTGELFF. The V gene is TRBV19, the J gene TRBJ2-2; 13 bases agree with TRBD2. This CDR3 has 16 amino acids. Germline-derived CDR1 and CDR2 are LNHDA and SQIVND (reference sequence). J lost 5 bases, V lost 7 bases, and 7 bases had no gene match.

The V gene is TRBV18, the J gene TRBJ2-3; D unclear. V lost 8 bases and J 4 bases, leaving 13 bases between the germline ends. The CDR3 extends over 13 amino acids. Germline assignment: CDR1 KGHSH and CDR2 LQKENI. CDR3 nucleotides: TGTGCCAGCCTTCCTGCGGTGGCAGATACGCAGTATTTT. It yields the protein CASLPAVADTQYF. Using reference TRBV18 and TRBJ2-3 for the parts outside the CDR3, the full variable domain is NAGVMQNPRHLVRRRGQEARLRCSPMKGHSHVYWYRQLPEEGLKFMVYLQKENIIDESGMPKERFSAEFPKEGPSILRIQQVVRGDSAAYFCASLPAVADTQYFGPGTRLTVL.

The chain has TRBV7-9 and TRBJ2-6; 9 nucleotides align to TRBD1. J was trimmed by 7 bases and V by 2 bases; bases with no gene match: 12. The CDR3 contains 18 residues. The germline gives CDR1 SEHNR, CDR2 FQNEAQ (reference sequence). The CDR3 region is CASSLPSWGTGSANVLTF. CDR3 bases: TGTGCCAGCAGCTTACCTAGCTGGGGGACAGGGAGCGCCAACGTCCTGACTTTC.

The J gene is TRBJ1-1, the V gene TRBV11-2, with 7 bases lining up with TRBD1. The germline V gene encodes CDR1 SGHAT and CDR2 FQNNGV. J was trimmed by 4 bases and V by 6 bases; bases with no gene match: 8. The length of the CDR3 is 14 residues. As DNA, the CDR3 is TGTGCCAGCAGTCAGTACAGGGGAGTCACTGAAGCTTTCTTT. This sequence encodes CASSQYRGVTEAFF.

This chain links TRBV6-1 with TRBJ2-5, with a tentative D call TRBD2 (5 bases). The CDR3 has 13 residues. V shed 7 bases and J shed 5 bases, with 14 bases lying between them. Germline V CDR1 and CDR2: MNHNS, SASEGT. The CDR3 DNA sequence: TGTGCCAGCACCCTGACCCCGGGGGAGACCCAGTACTTC. Protein: CASTLTPGETQYF.

The CDR3 loop reads CASSVGPKGGLRGAGLQETQYF. In DNA form, the CDR3 reads TGTGCCAGCAGCGTAGGTCCCAAAGGGGGGTTGCGTGGAGCGGGCCTCCAAGAGACCCAGTACTTC. The V call is TRBV21-1, the J call TRBJ2-5. TRBV21-1 is tagged as a pseudogene. The CDR3 runs 22 residues.

V usage is TRBV4-1 and J usage is TRBJ2-1, with D uncertain. V lost 2 bases and J 5 bases, leaving 4 bases between the germline ends. CDR3 length: 12 amino acids. From germline, CDR1 is MGHRA and CDR2 YSYEKL. CDR3 coding DNA: TGCGCCAGCAGCCAACGGGACAATGAGCAGTTCTTC. Amino acids: CASSQRDNEQFF.

The rearrangement joins TRBV6-5 to TRBJ1-2; D is possibly TRBD1 (6 bases). Per germline, CDR1 MNHEY and CDR2 SVGAGI. Trimming removed 5 bases at V and 4 bases at J, with 14 bases between. The CDR3 runs 14 residues. The CDR3 loop reads CASSTTGLSYGYTF. The CDR3, as DNA: TGTGCCAGCAGTACCACAGGGTTATCCTATGGCTACACCTTC.

The rearrangement joins TRBV30 to TRBJ1-2; D gene unclear. CDR1 and CDR2 (germline): GTSNPN, SVGIG (reference sequence). This CDR3 comprises 13 residues. Between the trimmed V and J ends, which lost 7 bases and 3 bases, there was a span of 15 bases. The CDR3 nucleotides are TGTGCCTACCTACCCGGAAGGGACTATGGCTACACCTTC. As protein: CAYLPGRDYGYTF.

The gene calls are TRBV7-9 and TRBJ2-1; 7 positions agree with TRBD1. Germline V gene sequence: CDR1 SEHNR, CDR2 FQNEAQ (reference sequence). V trimming: 2 bases; J trimming: 2 bases; junction bases outside the gene matches: 3. The CDR3 consists of 15 residues. The CDR3, as DNA: TGTGCCAGCAGCTTAACAGGGGAAGCCTACAATGAGCAGTTCTTC. Translating gives CASSLTGEAYNEQFF.

This clone was counted a few times. J is TRBJ1-1 and V is TRBV29-1; no clear D gene. Germline V lookup: CDR1 SQVTM, CDR2 ANQGSEA. V lost 4 bases and J 7 bases, leaving 10 bases between the germline ends. CDR3 size: 11 residues. For the CDR3, the DNA is TGCAGCGTTGGAGTTTTCCGTGAAGCTTTCTTT. It yields the protein CSVGVFREAFF.

This chain joins TRBV19 and TRBJ2-1, with D possibly being TRBD2 (5 bases). The germline gives CDR1 LNHDA, CDR2 SQIVND (reference sequence). This CDR3 has 14 amino acids. Deletions cut 5 bases from V and 0 bases from J, with 8 bases between. CDR3 bases: TGTGCCAGTAGTTGGGGAGACTCCTACAATGAGCAGTTCTTC. Translation: CASSWGDSYNEQFF.

V usage is TRBV15 and J usage is TRBJ2-1; 7 bases fit TRBD2. The CDR3 length is 15 residues. Trimming removed 5 bases from V and 3 bases from J; junction bases left unmatched: 7. CDR1 is LNHNV and CDR2 is YYDKDF in the germline V gene (reference sequence). CDR3 residues: CATSQGVAGYNEQFF. The CDR3 DNA reads TGTGCCACCAGCCAGGGAGTAGCGGGCTACAATGAGCAGTTCTTC.

The rearrangement links TRBV19 to TRBJ1-1; D perhaps matches TRBD1 (5 bases). The germline gives CDR1 LNHDA, CDR2 SQIVND (reference sequence). This CDR3 has 13 residues. Trimming took 6 bases from V and 1 from J, leaving 9 bases between them. As DNA, the CDR3 is TGTGCCAGTAGAAGAGGACAGAACACTGAAGCTTTCTTT. This sequence encodes CASRRGQNTEAFF.

The chain recombines TRBV2 with TRBJ1-4; 7 nucleotides match TRBD1. Germline loops: CDR1 SNHLY, CDR2 FYNNEI. The CDR3 spans 16 residues. J gave up 3 bases and V 9 bases, and 13 bases lay outside the gene matches. The CDR3 DNA is TGTGCCAGAAGAGGTCGACAGGGAAATCCTAATGAAAAACTGTTTTTT. It codes for CARRGRQGNPNEKLFF.

The CDR3 sequence: CATNKPRGTHSLCHEQYF. The CDR3 region has the DNA TGTGCCACCAATAAACCTCGAGGCACCCATTCTCTTTGTCACGAGCAGTACTTC. J is TRBJ2-7 and V is TRBV27; no reliable D call. This CDR3 contains 18 residues. V gave up 10 bases and J gave up 5 bases, with 33 bases separating them. Germline CDR1 MNHEY, CDR2 SMNVEV (reference sequence).

The chain is built from TRBV5-4 and TRBJ2-1, with 7 bases matching TRBD1. In germline, CDR1 is SGHNT, CDR2 YYREEE (reference sequence). With 0 bases clipped from V and 5 bases from J, the junction kept 5 bases outside the gene matches. The length of the CDR3 is 15 residues. CDR3 residues: CASSLAHRGNNEQFF. The CDR3 DNA reads TGTGCCAGCAGCTTGGCCCACAGGGGAAACAATGAGCAGTTCTTC. Full variable domain (outside the CDR3, taken from reference TRBV5-4 and TRBJ2-1): ETGVTQSPTHLIKTRGQQVTLRCSSQSGHNTVSWYQQALGQGPQFIFQYYREEENGRGNFPPRFSGLQFPNYSSELNVNALELDDSALYLCASSLAHRGNNEQFFGPGTRLTVL.

The rearrangement uses TRBV7-3 and TRBJ2-5; D gene unclear. With 1 base removed from V and 5 bases from J, the gap between germline ends came to 11 bases. The CDR3 contains 14 residues. Germline CDR1 is SGHTA and CDR2 is FQGTGA. The CDR3 sequence is CASSLKGVGETQYF. The CDR3 bases are TGTGCCAGCAGCTTAAAAGGAGTGGGGGAGACCCAGTACTTC.

This rearrangement joins TRBV7-9 to TRBJ2-7; D is ambiguous. The ends were cut back, 2 bases at V and 1 base at J, with 9 bases in the middle. The CDR3 is 14 amino acids. Germline values: CDR1 SEHNR, CDR2 FQNEAQ (reference sequence). The CDR3 loop is CASSLSSSSYEQYF. In nucleotides, the CDR3 is TGTGCCAGCAGCTTATCTTCCAGTTCCTACGAGCAGTACTTC.

V is TRBV29-1 and J is TRBJ1-1, with D unclear. The V and J ends lost 8 bases and 6 bases respectively, with 13 bases between them. The V gene's germline CDR1 is SQVTM and CDR2 ANQGSEA. CDR3 length equals 11 residues. DNA for the CDR3: TGCAGCCCCCCTAGAAACCCTGAAGCTTTCTTT. Translating gives CSPPRNPEAFF.

J is TRBJ2-7 and V is TRBV5-4; the match to TRBD2 covers 8 bases. The CDR3 runs 14 residues. Germline CDR1 is SGHNT and CDR2 is YYREEE (reference sequence). The trim removed 1 base at V and 7 bases at J, leaving 7 bases unmatched. Here the CDR3 reads CASSLPGTRGEQYF. CDR3 DNA: TGTGCCAGCAGCTTGCCAGGGACTAGGGGTGAGCAGTACTTC.

V is TRBV6-1 and J is TRBJ2-1; D possibly corresponds to TRBD2 (6 bases). CDR3 length: 15 residues. Germline CDR1 and CDR2: MNHNS and SASEGT. V gave up 2 bases and J gave up 0 bases, with 8 bases separating them. The CDR3 reads CASSELATSYNEQFF. Written as DNA, the CDR3 is TGTGCCAGCAGTGAACTAGCGACCTCCTACAATGAGCAGTTCTTC.

The J gene is TRBJ1-1, the V gene TRBV11-1, with D maybe TRBD1 (5 bases). Germline CDR1 and CDR2: SGHAT and FQDESV (reference sequence). V lost 4 bases and J lost 11, with 20 bases in between. This CDR3 spans 14 amino acids. The CDR3 region has the DNA TGTGCCAGCAGCTCCCTGGGGGAGATAACAAATGCTTTCTTT. This codes for CASSSLGEITNAFF. The full variable domain, in which reference TRBV11-1 and TRBJ1-1 provide the parts outside the CDR3, is EAEVAQSPRYKITEKSQAVAFWCDPISGHATLYWYRQILGQGPELLVQFQDESVVDDSQLPKDRFSAERLKGVDSTLKIQPAELGDSAMYLCASSSLGEITNAFFGQGTRLTVV.

The chain combines TRBV7-8 with TRBJ2-7; TRBD2 might be the D (5 bases). The germline gives CDR1 SGHVS, CDR2 FQNEAQ. The CDR3 consists of 15 residues. The V end was cut by 6 bases, the J end by 3 bases, with 18 bases between. CDR3 in DNA: TGTGCCAGCAGTTCCGGGCCGGGATGGGGCTACGAGCAGTACTTC. Its translation: CASSSGPGWGYEQYF.

The V and J genes are TRBV7-6 and TRBJ2-5; D gene uncertain. CDR3 length equals 13 residues. Trimming took 2 bases from V and 3 from J, leaving 7 bases between them. The germline gives CDR1 SGHVS, CDR2 FNYEAQ. The CDR3 is CASSLSPKETQYF. The CDR3 DNA is TGTGCCAGCAGCTTAAGCCCGAAAGAGACCCAGTACTTC.

The rearrangement joins TRBV5-1 to TRBJ2-5; D might be TRBD1 (6 bases). CDR1 and CDR2 from the germline V gene are SGHRS and YFSETQ. This CDR3 contains 17 residues. V was shortened by 4 bases and J by 4 bases, with 23 bases between the two germline ends. In DNA, the CDR3 is TGCGCCAGCAGCCAGGGGTCGATGAAGGGTTGGGGAGAGACCCAGTACTTC. Translated, it gives CASSQGSMKGWGETQYF.